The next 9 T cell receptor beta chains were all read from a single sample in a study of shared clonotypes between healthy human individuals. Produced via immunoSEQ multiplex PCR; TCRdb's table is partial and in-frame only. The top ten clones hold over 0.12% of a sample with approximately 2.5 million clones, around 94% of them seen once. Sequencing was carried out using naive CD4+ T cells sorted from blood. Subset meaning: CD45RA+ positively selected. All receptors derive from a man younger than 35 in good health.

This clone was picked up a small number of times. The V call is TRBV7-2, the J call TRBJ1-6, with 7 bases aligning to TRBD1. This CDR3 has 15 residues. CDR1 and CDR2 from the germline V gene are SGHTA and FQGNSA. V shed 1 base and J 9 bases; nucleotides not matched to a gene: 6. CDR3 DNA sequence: TGTGCCAGCAGCTTAGTAGGGGACAGCGGTTCACCCCTCCACTTT. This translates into CASSLVGDSGSPLHF.

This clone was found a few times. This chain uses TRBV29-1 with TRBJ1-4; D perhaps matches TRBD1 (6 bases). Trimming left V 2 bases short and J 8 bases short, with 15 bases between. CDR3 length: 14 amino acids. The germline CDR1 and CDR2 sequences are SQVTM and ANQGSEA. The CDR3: CSVEYQGMEEKLFF. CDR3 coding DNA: TGCAGCGTTGAATACCAGGGGATGGAAGAAAAACTGTTTTTT.

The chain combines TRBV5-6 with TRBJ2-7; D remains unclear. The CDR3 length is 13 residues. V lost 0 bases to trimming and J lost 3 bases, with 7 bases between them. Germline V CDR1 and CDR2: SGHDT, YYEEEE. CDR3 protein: CASSLDQNYEQYF. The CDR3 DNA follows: TGTGCCAGCAGCTTGGATCAGAACTACGAGCAGTACTTC.

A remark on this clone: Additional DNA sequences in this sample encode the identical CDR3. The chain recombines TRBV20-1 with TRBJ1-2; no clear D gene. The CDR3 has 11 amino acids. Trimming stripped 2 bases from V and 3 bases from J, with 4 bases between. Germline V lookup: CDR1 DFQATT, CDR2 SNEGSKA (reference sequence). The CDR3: CSARRDYGYTF. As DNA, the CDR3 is TGCAGTGCTAGAAGGGACTATGGCTACACCTTC.

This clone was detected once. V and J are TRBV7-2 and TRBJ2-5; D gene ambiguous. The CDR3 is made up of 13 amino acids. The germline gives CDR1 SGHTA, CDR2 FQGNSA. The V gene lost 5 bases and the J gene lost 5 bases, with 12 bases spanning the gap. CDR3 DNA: TGTGCCAGCAGCCGGTTTTTGGCGGAGACCCAGTACTTC. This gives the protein CASSRFLAETQYF.

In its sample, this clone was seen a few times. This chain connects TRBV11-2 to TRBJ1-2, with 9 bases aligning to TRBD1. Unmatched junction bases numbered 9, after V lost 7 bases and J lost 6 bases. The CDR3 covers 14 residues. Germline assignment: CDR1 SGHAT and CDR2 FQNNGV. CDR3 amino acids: CASNPGTGLHGYTF. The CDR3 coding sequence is TGTGCCAGCAACCCCGGGACAGGGTTGCATGGCTACACCTTC.

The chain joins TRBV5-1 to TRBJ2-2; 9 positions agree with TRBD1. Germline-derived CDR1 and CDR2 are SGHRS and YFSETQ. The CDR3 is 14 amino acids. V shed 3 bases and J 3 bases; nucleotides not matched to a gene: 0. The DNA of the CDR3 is TGCGCCAGCAGCTGGGACAGGGACACCGGGGAGCTGTTTTTT. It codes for CASSWDRDTGELFF. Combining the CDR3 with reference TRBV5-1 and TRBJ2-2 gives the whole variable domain KAGVTQTPRYLIKTRGQQVTLSCSPISGHRSVSWYQQTPGQGLQFLFEYFSETQRNKGNFPGRFSGRQFSNSRSEMNVSTLELGDSALYLCASSWDRDTGELFFGEGSRLTVL.

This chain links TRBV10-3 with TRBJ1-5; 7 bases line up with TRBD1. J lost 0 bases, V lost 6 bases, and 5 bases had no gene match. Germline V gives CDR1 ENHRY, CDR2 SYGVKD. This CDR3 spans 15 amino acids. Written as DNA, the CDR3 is TGTGCCATCAGCAGAGGGGGCAATAGCAATCAGCCCCAGCATTTT. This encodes CAISRGGNSNQPQHF.

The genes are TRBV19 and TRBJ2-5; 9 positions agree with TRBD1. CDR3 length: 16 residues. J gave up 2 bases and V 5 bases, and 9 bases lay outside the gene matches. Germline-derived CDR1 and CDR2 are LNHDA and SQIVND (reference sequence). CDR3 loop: CASSGTQGARQETQYF. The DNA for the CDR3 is TGTGCCAGTAGTGGCACACAGGGGGCTCGACAAGAGACCCAGTACTTC.